The 9 T cell receptor beta chains given below trace back to one sample, sequenced in a study of lymphopenia after photon versus proton radiotherapy. The assay was immunoSEQ multiplex PCR, and TCRdb's table has in-frame clones only and misses some. The sample has about 60,000 clones, approximately 84% seen once. The sample in question was peripheral blood, obtained from a patient treated with proton-based radiotherapy. These receptors were taken from a man aged 60 to 75 with pancreatic cancer.

V usage is TRBV4-3 and J usage is TRBJ2-5, with 13 bases identical to TRBD2. J lost 2 bases, V lost 3 bases, and 9 bases had no gene match. Germline CDR1 is LGHNA and CDR2 is YSLEER. The CDR3 covers 18 residues. The DNA of the CDR3 is TGCGCCAGCAGCCACCGACTAGCGGGAGGCGAAGGTCAAGAGACCCAGTACTTC. Translating it yields CASSHRLAGGEGQETQYF.

This clone was recorded a few times. The V gene is TRBV9, the J gene TRBJ2-7, with D tentatively TRBD1 or TRBD2 (5 bases each). Trimming pared 4 bases from V and 4 bases from J, leaving 18 bases between. Germline lookup yields CDR1 SGDLS and CDR2 YYNGEE. There are 15 residues in the CDR3. The CDR3 region has the DNA TGTGCCAGCAGCCGCGAAGCCGGGACGCCGTACGAGCAGTACTTC. The encoded protein is CASSREAGTPYEQYF.

This sequence joins TRBV7-6 and TRBJ1-3, with a possible D match to TRBD1 (6 bases). The CDR3 runs 14 residues. Germline V gene sequence: CDR1 SGHVS, CDR2 FNYEAQ. The germline V and J ends were trimmed by 5 bases and 0 bases, with 8 bases remaining between them. For the CDR3, the DNA is TGTGCCAGCAGCCAACAGGGCTCTGGAAACACCATATATTTT. Translated, it gives CASSQQGSGNTIYF. The full variable domain, completed using reference TRBV7-6 and TRBJ1-3, is GAGVSQSPRYKVTKRGQDVALRCDPISGHVSLYWYRQALGQGPEFLTYFNYEAQQDKSGLPNDRFSAERPEGSISTLTIQRTEQRDSAMYRCASSQQGSGNTIYFGEGSWLTVV.

This chain links TRBV4-2 with TRBJ2-7; D is ambiguous. CDR1 is LGHNA and CDR2 is YNFKEQ in the germline V gene. Trimming removed 0 bases from V and 0 bases from J, with 9 bases in between. This CDR3 is built from 15 residues. The CDR3 bases are TGTGCCAGCAGCCAAGATGAGAGGAACTCCTACGAGCAGTACTTC. Translating it yields CASSQDERNSYEQYF.

This chain connects TRBV4-2 to TRBJ2-3; D unclear. Per the germline V gene, CDR1 is LGHNA and CDR2 is YNFKEQ. V lost 1 base and J lost 2, with 10 bases in between. The CDR3 is made up of 15 amino acids. DNA of the CDR3: TGTGCCAGCAGCCAAGGCGGCCCACCCACAGATACGCAGTATTTT. It specifies CASSQGGPPTDTQYF.

This chain links TRBV5-4 with TRBJ2-1, with a tentative D call TRBD1 (6 bases). The germline V gene encodes CDR1 SGHNT and CDR2 YYREEE (reference sequence). The CDR3 extends over 13 amino acids. Trimming stripped 4 bases from V and 7 bases from J, with 12 bases between. CDR3 sequence reads: CASSPEQGNEQFF. The CDR3 region has the DNA TGTGCCAGCAGCCCCGAACAGGGAAATGAGCAGTTCTTC.

This clone was seen once. The J gene is TRBJ2-7, the V gene TRBV27; perhaps TRBD2 as D (5 bases). CDR3 length equals 14 residues. CDR1 MNHEY and CDR2 SMNVEV come from the germline V gene (reference sequence). The germline V and J ends were trimmed by 8 bases and 2 bases, with 16 bases remaining between them. CDR3: CASGPGRGPYEQYF. The DNA of the CDR3 is TGTGCCAGCGGACCGGGCCGAGGGCCCTACGAGCAGTACTTC.

The J gene is TRBJ2-7, the V gene TRBV5-4, with a weak D call TRBD1 (6 bases). The CDR3 extends over 13 amino acids. Trimming removed 4 bases from V and 1 base from J, with 9 bases in between. Germline values: CDR1 SGHNT, CDR2 YYREEE (reference sequence). CDR3 region: CASSQQGSYEQYF. CDR3 DNA: TGTGCCAGCAGCCAACAGGGATCCTACGAGCAGTACTTC.

This clone was counted only a few times. V and J are TRBV7-2 and TRBJ2-1; D is unresolved. V gave up 6 bases and J gave up 6 bases, with 9 bases separating them. Germline V gene data show CDR1 as SGHTA and CDR2 as FQGNSA. The CDR3 is 12 residues long. The CDR3 DNA reads as TGTGCCAGCAGTAAGCCTAGCAATGAGCAGTTCTTC. Protein sequence: CASSKPSNEQFF. The full variable domain, its missing parts supplied by reference TRBV7-2 and TRBJ2-1, is GAGVSQSPSNKVTEKGKDVELRCDPISGHTALYWYRQSLGQGLEFLIYFQGNSAPDKSGLPSDRFSAERTGGSVSTLTIQRTQQEDSAVYLCASSKPSNEQFFGPGTRLTVL.